The 14 T cell receptor beta chains in this list originate from one sample, sequenced in a study of cytomegalovirus exposure and HLA in healthy donors. PCR was performed using 60 Vbeta and 13 Jbeta primers. Produced via immunoSEQ multiplex PCR; TCRdb's table is partial and in-frame only. This table has approximately 190,000 clones, over 70% appearing once. The sequencing input was PBMCs. These receptors were collected from a man aged 50-60 years in good health and CMV-seronegative.

The chain couples TRBV9 to TRBJ2-2; TRBD1 matches at 8 bases. The J segment lost 8 bases and the V segment lost 0 bases, leaving 6 bases of the junction unmatched. The length of the CDR3 is 15 residues. Germline V gives CDR1 SGDLS, CDR2 YYNGEE. The CDR3 region has the DNA TGTGCCAGCAGCGTAGCTTCGTGGGACAGGGGGGAGCTGTTTTTT. It is translated as CASSVASWDRGELFF.

The V call is TRBV7-6, the J call TRBJ1-1; no clear D gene. Germline V gene lookup returns CDR1 SGHVS and CDR2 FNYEAQ. Between the trimmed V and J ends, which lost 5 bases and 2 bases, there was a span of 21 bases. The CDR3 is made up of 17 amino acids. The CDR3 loop reads CASSPGRARARNTEAFF. CDR3 nucleotides: TGTGCCAGCAGCCCTGGGCGGGCAAGGGCCCGAAACACTGAAGCTTTCTTT.

V gene TRBV7-8 combines with J gene TRBJ1-4; perhaps TRBD1 as D (5 bases). Germline V CDR1 and CDR2: SGHVS, FQNEAQ. V was trimmed by 5 bases and J by 4 bases, leaving 14 bases between them. The CDR3 covers 15 residues. The DNA of the CDR3 is TGTGCCAGCAGCGTCGACAGAACTATTAATGAAAAACTGTTTTTT. Encoded protein: CASSVDRTINEKLFF.

V usage is TRBV5-1 and J usage is TRBJ2-5; 9 bases match TRBD2. Trimming took 6 bases from V and 4 from J; bases not matched to a gene: 7. Germline CDR1 reads SGHRS; CDR2 reads YFSETQ. CDR3 length: 14 residues. The CDR3 is CASTSWRGGETQYF. CDR3 coding DNA: TGCGCCAGCACCTCATGGCGGGGGGGAGAGACCCAGTACTTC. Drawing the rest from reference TRBV5-1 and TRBJ2-5, the complete variable domain is KAGVTQTPRYLIKTRGQQVTLSCSPISGHRSVSWYQQTPGQGLQFLFEYFSETQRNKGNFPGRFSGRQFSNSRSEMNVSTLELGDSALYLCASTSWRGGETQYFGPGTRLLVL.

The chain is built from TRBV4-1 and TRBJ2-1, with D possibly TRBD2 on 5 matching bases. This CDR3 comprises 14 residues. Trimming pared 2 bases from V and 2 bases from J, leaving 7 bases between. From germline, CDR1 is MGHRA and CDR2 YSYEKL. The CDR3 bases are TGCGCCAGCAGCCAAACCGGGACCTACAATGAGCAGTTCTTC. It translates to CASSQTGTYNEQFF.

In nucleotides, the CDR3 is TGTGCCAGCAGCTTGCGGCGAAGCGGGGGTGGGACCTACGAGCAGTACTTC. Translating gives CASSLRRSGGGTYEQYF. This chain joins TRBV5-6 and TRBJ2-7; 8 bases align to TRBD2. The germline gives CDR1 SGHDT, CDR2 YYEEEE. The CDR3 loop spans 17 amino acids. V shed 1 base and J 2 bases; nucleotides not matched to a gene: 11. The full variable domain, with the rest looked up from reference TRBV5-6 and TRBJ2-7, is DAGVTQSPTHLIKTRGQQVTLRCSPKSGHDTVSWYQQALGQGPQFIFQYYEEEERQRGNFPDRFSGHQFPNYSSELNVNALLLGDSALYLCASSLRRSGGGTYEQYFGPGTRLTVT.

This clone has a handful of counts. The V gene is TRBV19, the J gene TRBJ1-2, with TRBD1 identical over 7 bases. Per germline, CDR1 LNHDA and CDR2 SQIVND (reference sequence). CDR3 size: 15 residues. V dropped 5 bases and J dropped 4; count of bases not matched to a gene: 10. CDR3 region: CASSVSGGSVYGYTF. CDR3 coding DNA: TGTGCCAGTAGTGTTTCAGGGGGATCTGTCTATGGCTACACCTTC.

The chain links TRBV29-1 to TRBJ2-7; perhaps TRBD1 as D (5 bases). Germline V CDR1 and CDR2: SQVTM, ANQGSEA. The CDR3 has 14 residues. Trimming removed 5 bases from V and 5 bases from J, with 19 bases in between. The CDR3 region is CSVFSVNSGHEQYF. CDR3 sequence (DNA): TGCAGCGTTTTCTCTGTCAACTCAGGGCACGAGCAGTACTTC.

The chain recombines TRBV19 with TRBJ1-3; D unclear. The CDR3 sequence is 15 residues long. Trimming stripped 6 bases from V and 0 bases from J, with 12 bases between. Per the germline V gene, CDR1 is LNHDA and CDR2 is SQIVND (reference sequence). CDR3: CASSNPGNSGNTIYF. The CDR3 bases are TGTGCCAGTAGCAACCCAGGAAACTCTGGAAACACCATATATTTT.

This rearrangement joins TRBV12-5 to TRBJ1-2; 8 bases are shared with TRBD1. CDR1 is LGHNT, CDR2 FRNRAP, per germline. The CDR3 contains 15 residues. V was pared by 0 bases and J by 3 bases, with 3 bases of the junction left unmatched. The CDR3 sequence: CASGLVGQGHYGYTF. In DNA, the CDR3 is TGTGCTAGTGGTTTGGTCGGACAGGGACACTATGGCTACACCTTC.

The chain has TRBV7-2 and TRBJ1-3, with D hard to call. Germline values: CDR1 SGHTA, CDR2 FQGNSA. CDR3 length: 15 residues. Trimming removed 6 bases from V and 0 bases from J, with 12 bases in between. The CDR3 is CASRSTAVSGNTIYF. CDR3 nucleotides: TGTGCCAGCAGATCCACAGCCGTCTCTGGAAACACCATATATTTT.

This clone showed up just a few times. The chain joins TRBV6-4 to TRBJ2-3; D is perhaps TRBD2 (6 bases). This CDR3 is built from 14 residues. Germline V gene data show CDR1 as MRHNA and CDR2 as SNTAGT. V lost 2 bases to trimming and J lost 2 bases, with 8 bases between them. Here the CDR3 reads CASSDGGDTDTQYF. Here the CDR3 DNA reads TGTGCCAGCAGTGACGGCGGGGACACAGATACGCAGTATTTT.

V is TRBV27 and J is TRBJ1-6; 8 bases match TRBD1. Germline CDR1 MNHEY, CDR2 SMNVEV (reference sequence). V lost 6 bases and J lost 10; bases outside the gene matches: 14. The CDR3 extends over 16 amino acids. The CDR3 loop reads CASRRPTGAGGSPLHF. Here the CDR3 DNA reads TGTGCCAGCAGAAGACCTACAGGGGCAGGGGGCTCACCCCTCCACTTT.

This chain joins TRBV4-3 and TRBJ2-2; a possible D gene is TRBD1 (7 bases). Deletions cut 4 bases from V and 7 bases from J, with 16 bases between. CDR1 and CDR2 from the germline V gene are LGHNA and YSLEER. The CDR3 runs to 15 residues. Here the CDR3 reads CASSLGQAGNGELFF. The CDR3 bases are TGCGCCAGCAGCCTTGGACAGGCGGGAAACGGGGAGCTGTTTTTT.